These T cell receptor beta chains were read from a single sample in a study of cytomegalovirus exposure and HLA in healthy donors. The repertoire was sequenced with immunoSEQ multiplex PCR; TCRdb's copy has only in-frame clones and lacks some. The table shows about 160,000 clones, with more than 60% occurring only once. The sequenced material came from PBMCs. The source is a man aged 35 to 55 in good health and CMV-seronegative. The CDR3 runs from the conserved cysteine through the conserved F or W. The D gene is left open where the match is weak. Size tells how often a clone was seen (once, few, many) or the class of an expanded clone, and some rows leave it out.

>-|TRBV7-6|-|TRBJ1-1
TGTGCCAGCAGCTTAGTCTCCGGGGTTATGGCTGAAGCTTTCTTT
CASSLVSGVMAEAFF
>-|TRBV29-1|TRBD1|TRBJ1-1
TGCAGCGGGTTGAGGGGGCTCACTGAAGCTTTCTTT
CSGLRGLTEAFF
>-|TRBV7-9|-|TRBJ2-7
TGTGCCAGCAGCGTATCGACAGGGGAGGGGAACGAGCAGTACTTC
CASSVSTGEGNEQYF
>few|TRBV30|-|TRBJ1-2
TGTGCCTGGAGTGGCACTTTATATGGCTACACCTTC
CAWSGTLYGYTF
>once|TRBV7-9|-|TRBJ2-7
TGTGCCAGCAGCATGGACAGCTCCTACGAGCAGTACTTC
CASSMDSSYEQYF
>-|TRBV27|TRBD2|TRBJ2-5
TGTGCCAGCAGCTCCCTGACTAGCGGGGGCTTAGGAAAGACCCAGTACTTC
CASSSLTSGGLGKTQYF
>-|TRBV7-3|TRBD2|TRBJ2-3
TGTGCCAGCAGCTTGACTGGGCTAGCGGGGGTGTCAGATACGCAGTATTTT
CASSLTGLAGVSDTQYF
>-|TRBV6-5|TRBD1|TRBJ1-1
TGTGCCAGCAGTTCAACAGGGGGTAGGACTGAAGCTTTCTTT
CASSSTGGRTEAFF
>once|TRBV6-5|-|TRBJ2-3
TGTGCCAGCAGTTACGCCGGTACAGCCACAGATACGCAGTATTTT
CASSYAGTATDTQYF
>-|TRBV5-1|-|TRBJ1-1
TGCGCCAGCAGCTTGGCCGGAGTGGGCACTGAAGCTTTCTTT
CASSLAGVGTEAFF
>-|TRBV27|TRBD1|TRBJ2-7
TGTGCCAGCAGTTCCTCCGACAGGGCATCCTACGAGCAGTACTTC
CASSSSDRASYEQYF
>-|TRBV5-1|TRBD2|TRBJ2-7
TGCGCCAGCAGTCCCCGGACTAGCTCCTACGAGCAGTACTTC
CASSPRTSSYEQYF
>-|TRBV7-9|-|TRBJ1-2
TGTGCCAGCAGCTCAGGGGTCGCCTTCTATGGCTACACCTTC
CASSSGVAFYGYTF
>-|TRBV11-2|-|TRBJ1-1
TGTGCCAGCAGCTCGCATCGCGGGGGAGCTGAAGCTTTCTTT
CASSSHRGGAEAFF
>few|TRBV30|-|TRBJ2-7
TGTGCCTGGAGTCAGGGGCACTCCTACGAGCAGTACTTC
CAWSQGHSYEQYF
>-|TRBV19|-|TRBJ2-4
TGTGCCAGTAGTATTAACAGTAGAAACATTCAGTACTTC
CASSINSRNIQYF
>-|TRBV6-5|TRBD1|TRBJ1-6
TGTGCCAGCAGCCCTACAGGGGGGAATTCACCCCTCCACTTT
CASSPTGGNSPLHF
>-|TRBV9|TRBD2|TRBJ2-3
TGTGCCAGCACTAGCGGGGGCCTCACAGATACGCAGTATTTT
CASTSGGLTDTQYF
>-|TRBV15|-|TRBJ2-7
TGTGCCACCAGCAGAGATAAGGTGGGGCTAACCTCCTACGAGCAGTACTTC
CATSRDKVGLTSYEQYF
>-|TRBV29-1|TRBD1|TRBJ2-2
TGCAGCATAATAGGGACAGGGGAGAACACCGGGGAGCTGTTTTTT
CSIIGTGENTGELFF
>-|TRBV5-1|-|TRBJ2-3
TGCGCCAGCAGCTTGGAGGGAGTAACAGATACGCAGTATTTT
CASSLEGVTDTQYF
>-|TRBV6-5|-|TRBJ1-2
TGTGCCAGCAGTTACTCGTGGCAGGGGCCTAACTATGGCTACACCTTC
CASSYSWQGPNYGYTF
>few|TRBV30|-|TRBJ1-6
TGTGCCTGGTTTTCCGGCTATAATTCACCCCTCCACTTT
CAWFSGYNSPLHF
>-|TRBV5-1|TRBD2|TRBJ2-1
TGCGCCAGCAGCTACGGACTAGCGGGGGGGGATGAGCAGTTCTTC
CASSYGLAGGDEQFF
>-|TRBV5-4|-|TRBJ1-2
TGTGCCAGCAGCTTGGGAACTCAGGACTATGGCTACACCTTC
CASSLGTQDYGYTF
>-|TRBV29-1|TRBD1|TRBJ2-5
TGCAGCGTCGACAGGGGTCGGGAGACCCAGTACTTC
CSVDRGRETQYF
>few|TRBV11-3|TRBD2|TRBJ2-2
TGTGCCAGCAGCCCCCGAGGGACTAGCGGGACCAACACCGGGGAGCTGTTTTTT
CASSPRGTSGTNTGELFF
>-|TRBV7-9|-|TRBJ2-1
TGTGCCAGCAGCTTTTCCGGAGGAACTACCAATGAGCAGTTCTTC
CASSFSGGTTNEQFF
>medium-sized|TRBV6-1|TRBD1|TRBJ1-1
TGTGCCAGCAGTGAAGCGGAGGGGACAGGCGGAACTGAAGCTTTCTTT
CASSEAEGTGGTEAFF
>-|TRBV29-1|-|TRBJ2-1
TGCAGCGGAGCTTGGTCCTCCTACAATGAGCAGTTCTTC
CSGAWSSYNEQFF
>-|TRBV5-1|-|TRBJ2-6
TGCGCCAGCAGCTCGGATCCCGGGAGCTTGGGGGCCAACGTCCTGACTTTC
CASSSDPGSLGANVLTF
>few|TRBV29-1|-|TRBJ2-2
TGCAGCGTTGAGGAGGGCCTTAACACCGGGGAGCTGTTTTTT
CSVEEGLNTGELFF
>-|TRBV2|TRBD2|TRBJ2-7
TGTGCCCGAGGGCTAGCGGGGGGTGAGCAGTACTTC
CARGLAGGEQYF
>-|TRBV5-6|TRBD1|TRBJ2-3
TGTGCCAGCAGGCTAAGACAGGGGCGCACAGATACGCAGTATTTT
CASRLRQGRTDTQYF
>-|TRBV7-2|-|TRBJ2-5
TGTGCCAGCAGCGTATCCGGGACTTCTTTGGGAGAGACCCAGTACTTC
CASSVSGTSLGETQYF
>-|TRBV28|TRBD1|TRBJ1-5
TGTGCCAGCAGTTCAATCGACAGGGATAATCAGCCCCAGCATTTT
CASSSIDRDNQPQHF
>few|TRBV19|TRBD1|TRBJ1-2
TGTGCCAGTAGTACGGGACAGGGCGATTACTATGGCTACACCTTC
CASSTGQGDYYGYTF
>-|TRBV16|-|TRBJ1-4
TGTGCCAGCAGCCAAGATTCCCTGATAATAGTTGAAAAACTGTTTTTT
CASSQDSLIIVEKLFF
>-|TRBV28|-|TRBJ2-7
TGTGCCAGCAGGACCCTAGAATTCAGCTCCTACGAGCAGTACTTC
CASRTLEFSSYEQYF
>few|TRBV5-1|-|TRBJ2-7
TGCGCCAGCAGGAGCGCCGGACTCTCCTACGAGCAGTACTTC
CASRSAGLSYEQYF
>-|TRBV15|TRBD2|TRBJ2-1
TGTGCCACCAGCAGGGAAGGTAGCGGGGGGTGGGGCAATGAGCAGTTCTTC
CATSREGSGGWGNEQFF
>-|TRBV7-9|-|TRBJ2-1
TGTGCCAGCAGCGGAGGGAAGACGAGCATCAATGAGCAGTTCTTC
CASSGGKTSINEQFF
>-|TRBV6-1|-|TRBJ2-7
TGTGCCAGCGAAGACAGAACAGGTATTTACGAGCAGTACTTC
CASEDRTGIYEQYF
>-|TRBV5-1|-|TRBJ2-1
TGCGCCAGCAGCGGGAAACAACAGGGAAATGAGCAGTTCTTC
CASSGKQQGNEQFF
>-|TRBV7-6|-|TRBJ2-7
TGTGCCAGCAGCTTAGAAAACAGGGCTTTGTACTTC
CASSLENRALYF
>-|TRBV7-9|TRBD1|TRBJ1-4
TGTGCCTCGGAAGGGGGCGGACGGGAACTGTTTTTT
CASEGGGRELFF
>-|TRBV9|TRBD1|TRBJ1-5
TGTGCCAGCAGCGTAGCTGGGACAGTTGATCAGCCCCAGCATTTT
CASSVAGTVDQPQHF
>-|TRBV19|-|TRBJ2-2
TGTGCCAGTAGATATAACGGGGTTGGCAACGGGGAGCTGTTTTTT
CASRYNGVGNGELFF
>-|TRBV29-1|-|TRBJ2-1
TGCAGCGTTGGGACAGCGGCGAATGAGCAGTTCTTC
CSVGTAANEQFF
>-|TRBV10-3|-|TRBJ2-7
TGTGCCATCAGTGAACTAGTGGACCCGGACGAGCAGTACTTC
CAISELVDPDEQYF
>-|TRBV7-9|-|TRBJ1-1
TGTGCCAGCAGCGACCTAACAGATATCGTAGCTTTCTTT
CASSDLTDIVAFF
>once|TRBV5-1|TRBD2|TRBJ2-5
TGCGCCAGCAGCTTCGGGACTAGCGGGGGAGAGACCCAGTACTTC
CASSFGTSGGETQYF
>once|TRBV10-3|TRBD2|TRBJ2-4
TGTGCCATCAGTGAGTCGCGGGGGGGAAACATTCAGTACTTC
CAISESRGGNIQYF
>-|TRBV2|TRBD1|TRBJ1-1
TGTGCCAGCCTAGTAGAGACAGGGACGAACACTGAAGCTTTCTTT
CASLVETGTNTEAFF
>few|TRBV6-1|-|TRBJ1-2
TGTGCCAGCAGTGAAGGGGAGGGTACAGGGGGCTACACCTTC
CASSEGEGTGGYTF